A selection of T cell receptor beta chains follows, all from one sample in a study of T cell changes during pregnancy in multiple sclerosis. Sequencing was performed with immunoSEQ multiplex PCR; in TCRdb, only in-frame clones are kept and a portion is missing. The sample yields tens of thousands of clones, approximately 93% seen once. Here the sequenced sample was peripheral blood, taken in the second trimester of pregnancy. The receptors here all came from a female donor with multiple sclerosis, enrolled in a pregnancy study. CDR3s include the opening cysteine and the closing phenylalanine or tryptophan. A D gene is named only where the DNA matches it firmly. Size is stated for part of the rows, as once, few or many counts, or as a class when the clone is expanded.

clone size	D gene	V gene	J gene	CDR3 protein	CDR3 DNA
NA	NA	TRBV5-4	TRBJ2-1	CASSSRTGNMGVPLNEQFF	TGTGCCAGCAGCTCCCGGACCGGCAATATGGGAGTCCCTCTCAATGAGCAGTTCTTC
NA	NA	TRBV21-1	TRBJ2-7	CASPTGTGSSEQYF	TGTGCCAGCCCCACAGGGACAGGGTCGTCCGAGCAGTACTTC
once	TRBD2	TRBV9	TRBJ2-7	CASSVGLAGNYEQYF	TGTGCCAGCAGCGTGGGACTAGCGGGTAACTACGAGCAGTACTTC
NA	NA	TRBV10-3	TRBJ1-3	CAIKTATDGNTIYF	TGTGCCATCAAGACAGCTACGGACGGAAACACCATATATTTT
once	NA	TRBV9	TRBJ1-2	CASSVSEVVEVYGYTF	TGTGCCAGCAGCGTATCAGAGGTAGTCGAAGTCTATGGCTACACCTTC
NA	NA	TRBV4-2	TRBJ2-1	CASSQDWVAYSEQFF	TGTGCCAGCAGCCAAGATTGGGTAGCGTATAGTGAGCAGTTCTTC
NA	TRBD1	TRBV28	TRBJ1-1	CASSSPSQGAVTEAFF	TGTGCCAGCAGTTCGCCTTCACAGGGGGCGGTCACTGAAGCTTTCTTT
NA	NA	TRBV7-6	TRBJ2-3	CASSYRDGSPDTQYF	TGTGCCAGCAGCTACCGGGACGGGAGCCCAGATACGCAGTATTTT
NA	TRBD2	TRBV11-2	TRBJ2-3	CASSPWGGRADTQYF	TGTGCCAGCAGCCCATGGGGGGGACGAGCAGATACGCAGTATTTT
NA	NA	TRBV9	TRBJ1-1	CASSVGQGIAEAFF	TGTGCCAGCAGCGTAGGGCAGGGTATTGCTGAAGCTTTCTTT
many	NA	TRBV5-4	TRBJ2-3	CASSLGQEGGTDTQYF	TGTGCCAGCAGCTTGGGACAGGAAGGGGGCACAGATACGCAGTATTTT
NA	TRBD2	TRBV7-9	TRBJ2-2	CASSSLAGGMGYTGELFF	TGTGCCAGCAGCTCCCTAGCGGGAGGGATGGGCTACACCGGGGAGCTGTTTTTT
NA	TRBD1	TRBV29-1	TRBJ1-5	CSVERDRRLAGQPQHF	TGCAGCGTTGAGAGGGACAGGCGTCTAGCCGGTCAGCCCCAGCATTTT
NA	NA	TRBV21-1	TRBJ2-1	CASSKAASGMLNNEQFF	TGTGCCAGCAGCAAAGCGGCTAGCGGGATGTTGAACAATGAGCAGTTCTTC
NA	TRBD2	TRBV5-1	TRBJ2-1	CASSLVGSGRVGSYNEQFF	TGCGCCAGCAGCTTGGTAGGTAGCGGGAGGGTCGGCTCCTACAATGAGCAGTTCTTC
NA	TRBD1	TRBV19	TRBJ1-1	CASSMTGGIGNTEAFF	TGTGCCAGTAGTATGACAGGGGGCATTGGGAACACTGAAGCTTTCTTT
NA	TRBD1	TRBV7-9	TRBJ1-1	CASSLTTGGNTEAFF	TGTGCCAGCAGCTTAACTACAGGGGGTAACACTGAAGCTTTCTTT
NA	TRBD1	TRBV5-1	TRBJ2-1	CASSDDRDQQFF	TGCGCCAGCAGCGACGACAGGGATCAGCAGTTCTTC
NA	TRBD1	TRBV7-9	TRBJ2-1	CASSSSRFGTAYNEQFF	TGTGCCAGCAGCTCCAGCCGCTTCGGGACAGCATACAATGAGCAGTTCTTC
NA	NA	TRBV7-2	TRBJ2-4	CASSEAWDIQYF	TGTGCCAGCAGTGAAGCGTGGGACATTCAGTACTTC
NA	TRBD2	TRBV7-2	TRBJ2-3	CASSGTSITDTQYF	TGTGCCAGCAGCGGGACTAGTATCACAGATACGCAGTATTTT
NA	NA	TRBV6-6	TRBJ2-1	CASSYSDFFNEQFF	TGTGCCAGCAGTTACTCGGACTTCTTCAATGAGCAGTTCTTC
NA	NA	TRBV25-1	TRBJ2-5	CASSGRGETQYF	TGTGCCAGCAGTGGACGAGGGGAGACCCAGTACTTC
NA	NA	TRBV7-3	TRBJ2-3	CASSLGSAGDTQYF	TGTGCCAGCAGCTTAGGTTCGGCGGGAGATACGCAGTATTTT
NA	NA	TRBV7-2	TRBJ2-1	CASSSLAEQFF	TGTGCCAGCAGCTCCCTAGCGGAGCAGTTCTTC
NA	NA	TRBV6-6	TRBJ1-2	CASSPGVGYTF	TGTGCCAGCAGTCCGGGGGTTGGCTACACCTTC
NA	TRBD2	TRBV10-3	TRBJ2-7	CAIRNTSGSYEQYF	TGTGCCATCAGGAACACTAGCGGCTCCTACGAGCAGTACTTC
once	TRBD2	TRBV5-4	TRBJ2-5	CASSPRASGREETQYF	TGTGCCAGCAGCCCCCGGGCTAGCGGGAGGGAAGAGACCCAGTACTTC
NA	NA	TRBV7-2	TRBJ1-3	CASSLQRIPSSGNTIYF	TGTGCCAGCAGCTTACAGAGGATCCCGAGCTCTGGAAACACCATATATTTT
NA	NA	TRBV6-1	TRBJ1-1	CATLNRDWRTEAFF	TGTGCCACCCTCAACAGGGATTGGCGGACTGAAGCTTTCTTT